What follows is one T cell receptor beta chain and its context. The entry originates in a study of blood T cell repertoires in COVID-19. V lost 1 base, J lost 1 base, and 7 bases lay in between. This CDR3 is built from 14 residues. Germline assignment: CDR1 SEHNR and CDR2 FQNEAQ (reference sequence). Assay: immunoSEQ multiplex PCR; the TCRdb copy retains only in-frame clones and omits some. The table shows about 80,000 clones, with around 78% occurring only once. Source material: peripheral blood. The chain employs TRBV7-9 and TRBJ1-1; D uncertain. This TCR was sampled from a human donor in a cohort sampled during active COVID-19. CDR3 DNA sequence: TGTGCCAGCAGCTTAGACACCCGGAACACTGAAGCTTTCTTT. Protein: CASSLDTRNTEAFF.